This T cell receptor (beta chain) was found in a study of CD8 T cells in ankylosing spondylitis. Study-wide findings and caveats: Characteristic, it appeared, of ankylosing spondylitis blood was a TCR beta motif of eight highly homologous variants.

TCRdb recomputed calls from the 5' RACE reads with MiXCR, one row per CDR3 protein. Among approximately 540,000 distinct CDR3 sequences listed, approximately 11% were seen once. V was clipped by 5 bases and J by 1 base, with 12 bases between them. There are 14 residues in the CDR3. From germline, CDR1 is DFQATT and CDR2 SNEGSKA (reference sequence). In this sample, this clonotype turned up a few times. Its target is unknown. The sequence was collected from a male donor with ankylosing spondylitis. The genes are TRBV20-1 and TRBJ2-1; no reliable D call. The sequencing sample was made of blood, either unsorted or a sorted T cell fraction (not recorded which). The CDR3 DNA follows: TGCAGTGCTCGCCGGACCAGATCCTACAATGAGCAGTTCTTC. Its translation is CSARRTRSYNEQFF.